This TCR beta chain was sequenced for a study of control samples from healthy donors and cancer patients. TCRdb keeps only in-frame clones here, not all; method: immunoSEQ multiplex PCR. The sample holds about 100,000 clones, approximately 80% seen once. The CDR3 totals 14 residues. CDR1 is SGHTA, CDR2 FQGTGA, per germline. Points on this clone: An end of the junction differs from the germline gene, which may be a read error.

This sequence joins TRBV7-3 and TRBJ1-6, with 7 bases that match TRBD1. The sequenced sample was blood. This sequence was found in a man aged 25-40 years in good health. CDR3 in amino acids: CASSRGQSNSPPHF. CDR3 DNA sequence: TGTGCCAGCAGCCGGGGACAGAGTAATTCACCCCCCCACTTT.